The TCR beta chain under discussion was sequenced for a study of shared clonotypes between healthy human individuals. Findings and limits, study-wide: The study found roughly 5.3% of naive CD4 clonotypes shared across four donors.

Trimming stripped 0 bases from V and 0 bases from J, with 12 bases between. CDR3 length: 17 amino acids. Germline assignment: CDR1 MNHEY and CDR2 SMNVEV (reference sequence). Turning to this clone: Its antigen remains unknown.

TCRdb's table, derived via immunoSEQ multiplex PCR, lists solely in-frame clones and lacks some. The sample carries around 720,000 clones, around 73% recorded once. The V call is TRBV27, the J call TRBJ2-4; D call uncertain. This clonotype was obtained from a woman aged 25 to 39 in good health. Sequenced input: memory CD4+ T cells sorted from blood. As for subset: CD45RA-negative fraction. CDR3 DNA: TGTGCCAGCAGTTTATCGTTCGGAGATCTAGCCAAAAACATTCAGTACTTC. As protein: CASSLSFGDLAKNIQYF.